A single sample gave rise to the 21 T cell receptor beta chains below, sequenced in a study of T cells in Graves' hyperthyroidism and ophthalmopathy (dated by TCRdb to the late 2010s). Library construction relied on multiplex PCR. Instrument on record: Illumina HiSeq 2000. The TCR beta CDR3 regions were amplified from RNA transcripts. For the first round of RT-PCR on the TCR CDR3, the HTBI primer set was used together with the Qiagen OneStep RT-PCR kit. Through fastp at Q25 and MiXCR, TCRdb rebuilt clones from the public reads, retaining in-frame beta chains. Rows merge per CDR3 protein into single entries with the most common DNA and genes. For this sample there are around 300,000 distinct CDR3 sequences; approximately 16% appear just once. Clones ranked in the top ten supply 30% of the sample. The sample comprised blood. All receptors come from a woman between 50 and 59 years old with Graves' hyperthyroidism that later progressed to Graves' ophthalmopathy.

This clonotype appeared many times. The chain has TRBV20-1 and TRBJ1-2; 7 nucleotides agree with TRBD1. The germline gives CDR1 DFQATT, CDR2 SNEGSKA (reference sequence). This CDR3 is built from 12 residues. V lost 3 bases, J lost 7 bases, and 5 bases stayed unmatched. The CDR3 loop reads CSARNRGLGYTF. Here the CDR3 DNA reads TGCAGTGCTAGGAATAGGGGGCTTGGCTACACCTTC.

This clonotype was recorded at least ten times. This rearrangement joins TRBV28 to TRBJ2-6; 7 bases line up with TRBD1. The trim removed 6 bases at V and 2 bases at J, leaving 10 bases unmatched. The CDR3 is 17 amino acids. Germline CDR1 and CDR2: MDHEN and SYDVKM. CDR3 sequence (DNA): TGTGCCAGCAGGGGACAGCTTGTCCTTCCTGGGGCCAACGTCCTGACTTTC. Translating gives CASRGQLVLPGANVLTF.

This clonotype was detected ten times or more. This chain links TRBV7-3 with TRBJ2-5, with D possibly TRBD1 on 8 matching bases. Germline V gene lookup returns CDR1 SGHTA and CDR2 FQGTGA. The V end was cut by 5 bases, the J end by 3 bases, with 19 bases between. This CDR3 has 16 amino acids. CDR3 sequence: CASSGQGGVPKETQYF. CDR3 sequence (DNA): TGTGCCAGCAGCGGACAGGGAGGGGTCCCCAAAGAGACCCAGTACTTC.

Of note for this clonotype: This may be a read error, as it is one base from a much larger clone. This chain connects TRBV20-1 to TRBJ2-1; 10 nucleotides align to TRBD2. Per germline, CDR1 DFQATT and CDR2 SNEGSKA (reference sequence). The CDR3 has 14 amino acids. V lost 6 bases to trimming and J lost 4 bases; unmatched junction nucleotides: 6. CDR3 DNA: TGCAGTGCCACGGGACTAGCGAGTTACAATGAGCAGTTCTTC. Translation: CSATGLASYNEQFF.

In this sample, this clonotype turned up many times. The chain carries TRBV3-1 and TRBJ2-7; D is unclear. Trimming took 3 bases from V and 6 from J, leaving 9 bases between them. Germline V gene data show CDR1 as LGHDT and CDR2 as YNNKEL (reference sequence). The CDR3 loop spans 12 amino acids. The CDR3 loop is CASSQVIGEQYF. CDR3 coding DNA: TGTGCCAGCAGCCAGGTGATTGGCGAGCAGTACTTC.

This clonotype was seen a few times. The rearrangement joins TRBV9 to TRBJ2-7; D remains unclear. Trimming took off 4 bases at V and 5 bases at J, with 16 bases between the two ends. Germline CDR1 reads SGDLS; CDR2 reads YYNGEE. The CDR3 is 14 residues long. Written as DNA, the CDR3 is TGTGCCAGCAGCCACAGTACTATTACCGACGAGCAGTACTTC. The encoded protein is CASSHSTITDEQYF.

There are many counts of this clonotype. V gene TRBV7-2 combines with J gene TRBJ2-5; 8 positions agree with TRBD1. This CDR3 has 14 amino acids. The germline V gene encodes CDR1 SGHTA and CDR2 FQGNSA. J was trimmed by 5 bases and V by 4 bases; bases with no gene match: 6. The DNA for the CDR3 is TGTGCCAGCAGCTCCAACAGGGGGAAGGAGACCCAGTACTTC. Its protein product is CASSSNRGKETQYF.

This clonotype has ten or more counts. The chain couples TRBV28 to TRBJ2-7; D may match TRBD1 or TRBD2 (5 bases each). CDR3 size: 12 residues. Looked up from germline, CDR1 is MDHEN and CDR2 is SYDVKM. V was trimmed by 2 bases and J by 6 bases, leaving 8 bases between them. The DNA for the CDR3 is TGTGCCAGCAGTTTACCAGGGAGCGAGCAGTACTTC. This translates into CASSLPGSEQYF.

This chain connects TRBV4-2 to TRBJ2-2, with D tentatively TRBD2 (5 bases). V was shortened by 0 bases and J by 7 bases, with 15 bases between the two germline ends. There are 16 residues in the CDR3. Germline CDR1 and CDR2: LGHNA and YNFKEQ. CDR3 nucleotide sequence: TGTGCCAGCAGCCAAGAACCGAGGGATCGGATCGGGGAGCTGTTTTTT. Its translation is CASSQEPRDRIGELFF.

At least ten counts were recorded for this clonotype. The chain links TRBV11-2 to TRBJ1-1; no definite D call. Germline CDR1 is SGHAT and CDR2 is FQNNGV. The CDR3 extends over 13 amino acids. The V end lost 0 bases, the J end lost 4 bases, and 6 bases lay between the germline ends. This CDR3 reads CASSLEKGTEAFF. In DNA form, the CDR3 reads TGTGCCAGCAGCTTAGAGAAGGGCACTGAAGCTTTCTTT.

The sample holds many counts of this clonotype. This chain joins TRBV6-1 and TRBJ1-5; TRBD1 matches at 10 bases. Germline V gene sequence: CDR1 MNHNS, CDR2 SASEGT. V was pared by 6 bases and J by 2 bases, with 7 bases of the junction left unmatched. The CDR3 length is 16 residues. Here the CDR3 reads CASSLGTGERNQPQHF. For the CDR3, the DNA is TGTGCCAGCAGCCTTGGGACAGGGGAGCGCAATCAGCCCCAGCATTTT.

This clonotype was detected ten times or more. The V call is TRBV12-3 or TRBV12-4, the J call TRBJ1-1, with D hard to call. Trimming stripped 6 bases from V and 14 bases from J, with 16 bases between. The CDR3 is made up of 11 amino acids. The CDR3 reads CASSLGPSLFF. The CDR3, as DNA: TGTGCCAGCAGCCTAGGACCCAGTCTCTTCTTT.

The CDR3 nucleotides read TGTGCCAGTAGTATTCGGCAGGGTGGGACGTCGGCACCCCTCCACTTT. Its protein product is CASSIRQGGTSAPLHF. The chain links TRBV19 to TRBJ1-6; tentative D call: TRBD1 (5 bases). Trimming stripped 3 bases from V and 11 bases from J, with 20 bases between. The CDR3 consists of 16 residues. CDR1 and CDR2 from the germline V gene are LNHDA and SQIVND (reference sequence).

This clonotype was picked up a small number of times. This chain connects TRBV6-1 to TRBJ1-5; weak D call: TRBD1 (6 bases). The CDR3 runs to 16 residues. The V end lost 5 bases, the J end lost 2 bases, and 16 bases lay between the germline ends. Germline CDR1 is MNHNS and CDR2 is SASEGT. The CDR3 DNA sequence: TGTGCCAGCAGTCCAGGACAGTTTGGTGGCAATCAGCCCCAGCATTTT. Translating gives CASSPGQFGGNQPQHF.

Ten or more counts support this clonotype. The chain has TRBV12-3 or TRBV12-4 and TRBJ2-3; D might be TRBD2 (6 bases). CDR3 size: 16 residues. Between the trimmed V and J ends, which lost 1 base and 3 bases, there was a span of 14 bases. CDR3 sequence reads: CASSLVLSGYTDTQYF. CDR3 nucleotides: TGTGCCAGCAGTTTAGTTCTTAGCGGTTATACAGATACGCAGTATTTT.

This clonotype was observed many times. The chain has TRBV28 and TRBJ2-5, with 13 bases matching TRBD2. V was pared by 4 bases and J by 5 bases, with 13 bases of the junction left unmatched. Per the germline V gene, CDR1 is MDHEN and CDR2 is SYDVKM. CDR3 length equals 18 residues. The CDR3 is CASSSSGWTSGSPETQYF. The CDR3 DNA reads as TGTGCCAGCAGTTCATCTGGCTGGACTAGCGGGAGTCCGGAGACCCAGTACTTC.

This clonotype was picked up many times. The rearrangement links TRBV13 to TRBJ2-7, with D unclear. The CDR3 consists of 13 residues. V lost 2 bases, J lost 2 bases, and 7 bases lay in between. Germline CDR1 is PRHDT and CDR2 is FYEKMQ (reference sequence). CDR3 region: CASSLSHTYEQYF. As DNA, the CDR3 is TGTGCCAGCAGCTTAAGTCACACCTACGAGCAGTACTTC. Combining the CDR3 with reference TRBV13 and TRBJ2-7 gives the whole variable domain AAGVIQSPRHLIKEKRETATLKCYPIPRHDTVYWYQQGPGQDPQFLISFYEKMQSDKGSIPDRFSAQQFSDYHSELNMSSLELGDSALYFCASSLSHTYEQYFGPGTRLTVT.

This clonotype was observed at least ten times. The rearrangement uses TRBV28 and TRBJ1-2, with 9 bases that match TRBD1. CDR3 size: 15 residues. Germline loops: CDR1 MDHEN, CDR2 SYDVKM. Trimming cost V 6 bases and J 4 bases; bases outside gene matches: 9. CDR3 region: CASRLPPGQGYGYTF. As DNA, the CDR3 is TGTGCCAGCAGACTCCCCCCGGGACAGGGCTATGGCTACACCTTC.

This clonotype was seen many times. The V call is TRBV5-1, the J call TRBJ1-2, with D possibly TRBD1 on 6 matching bases. CDR3 length: 15 amino acids. Per germline, CDR1 SGHRS and CDR2 YFSETQ. Deletions cut 4 bases from V and 2 bases from J, with 15 bases between. This CDR3 reads CASSLTGIENYGYTF. In DNA, the CDR3 is TGCGCCAGCAGCCTTACAGGGATAGAAAACTATGGCTACACCTTC.

In its sample, this clonotype was seen many times. The gene calls are TRBV18 and TRBJ2-7; D remains unclear. With 2 bases removed from V and 4 bases from J, the gap between germline ends came to 12 bases. This CDR3 region has 14 residues. Germline CDR1 reads KGHSH; CDR2 reads LQKENI. As DNA, the CDR3 is TGTGCCAGCTCACCAGAGGCTAGAAAATACGAGCAGTACTTC. Its protein is CASSPEARKYEQYF.

This clonotype was recorded a few times. The V call is TRBV6-1, the J call TRBJ2-7; D is perhaps TRBD2 (5 bases). V lost 7 bases and J 3 bases, leaving 13 bases between the germline ends. CDR1 and CDR2 from the germline V gene are MNHNS and SASEGT. This CDR3 comprises 13 residues. CDR3 residues: CASTLTGNYEQYF. The CDR3 coding sequence is TGTGCCAGCACCCTGACCGGGAACTACGAGCAGTACTTC.